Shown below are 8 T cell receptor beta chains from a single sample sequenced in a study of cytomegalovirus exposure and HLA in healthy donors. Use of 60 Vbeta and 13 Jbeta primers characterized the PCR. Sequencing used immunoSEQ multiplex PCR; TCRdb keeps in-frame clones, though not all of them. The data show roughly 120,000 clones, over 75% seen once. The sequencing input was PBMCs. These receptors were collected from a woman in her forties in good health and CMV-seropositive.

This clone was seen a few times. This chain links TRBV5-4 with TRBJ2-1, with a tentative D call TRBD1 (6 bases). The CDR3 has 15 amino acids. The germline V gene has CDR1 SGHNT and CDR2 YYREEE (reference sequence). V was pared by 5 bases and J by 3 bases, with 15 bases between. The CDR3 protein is CASSSSGHGYNEQFF. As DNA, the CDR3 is TGTGCCAGCAGTTCATCGGGACACGGCTACAATGAGCAGTTCTTC.

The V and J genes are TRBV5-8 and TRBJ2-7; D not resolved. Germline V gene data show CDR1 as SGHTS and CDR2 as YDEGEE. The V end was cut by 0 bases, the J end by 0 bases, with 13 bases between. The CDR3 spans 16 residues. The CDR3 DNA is TGTGCCAGCAGCTTGGGGCGGCTCCCACCCTCCTACGAGCAGTACTTC. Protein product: CASSLGRLPPSYEQYF.

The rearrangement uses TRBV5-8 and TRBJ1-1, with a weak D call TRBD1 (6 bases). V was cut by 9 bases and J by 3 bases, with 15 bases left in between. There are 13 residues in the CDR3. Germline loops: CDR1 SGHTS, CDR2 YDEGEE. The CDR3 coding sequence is TGTGCCACCCCCAATCGGACAGACACTGAAGCTTTCTTT. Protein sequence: CATPNRTDTEAFF.

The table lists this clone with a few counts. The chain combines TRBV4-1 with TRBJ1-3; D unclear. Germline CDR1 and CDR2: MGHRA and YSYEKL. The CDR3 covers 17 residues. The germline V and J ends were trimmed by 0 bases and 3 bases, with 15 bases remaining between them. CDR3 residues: CASSQEWSLSIGNTIYF. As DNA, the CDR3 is TGCGCCAGCAGCCAAGAGTGGAGCTTAAGTATTGGAAACACCATATATTTT.

CDR3 loop: CASSPLGAGGPGGETQYF. The CDR3 DNA follows: TGTGCCAGCAGTCCCCTTGGGGCGGGAGGGCCCGGGGGGGAGACCCAGTACTTC. The V call is TRBV27, the J call TRBJ2-5; 9 bases map to TRBD2. This CDR3 contains 18 residues. Germline CDR1 reads MNHEY; CDR2 reads SMNVEV (reference sequence). J gave up 5 bases and V 5 bases, and 18 bases lay outside the gene matches.

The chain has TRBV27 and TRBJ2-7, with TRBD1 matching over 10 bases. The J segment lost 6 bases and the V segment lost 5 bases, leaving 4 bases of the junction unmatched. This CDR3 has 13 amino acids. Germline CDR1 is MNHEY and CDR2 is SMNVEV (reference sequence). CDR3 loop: CASSPWDRGEQYF. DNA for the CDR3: TGTGCCAGCAGTCCATGGGACAGGGGCGAGCAGTACTTC.

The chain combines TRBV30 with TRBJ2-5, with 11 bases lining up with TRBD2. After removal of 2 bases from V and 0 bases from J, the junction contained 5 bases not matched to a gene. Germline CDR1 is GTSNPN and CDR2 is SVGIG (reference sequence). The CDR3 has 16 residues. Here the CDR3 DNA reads TGTGCCTGGAGTAGGGGACTAGCGGTGTACCAAGAGACCCAGTACTTC. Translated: CAWSRGLAVYQETQYF.

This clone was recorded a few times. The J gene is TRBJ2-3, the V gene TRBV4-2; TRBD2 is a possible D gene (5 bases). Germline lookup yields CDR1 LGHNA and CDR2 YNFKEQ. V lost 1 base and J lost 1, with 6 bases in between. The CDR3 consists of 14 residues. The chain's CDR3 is CASSQGTGTDTQYF. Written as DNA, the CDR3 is TGTGCCAGCAGCCAAGGGACTGGCACAGATACGCAGTATTTT.